This T cell receptor (beta chain) was profiled in a study of tumor-infiltrating lymphocytes in primary liver carcinoma. At the level of the study: The patients, men and women alike, were aged 30 to 69 years.

Alongside blood RNA obtained from unsorted whole blood, germline DNA was also extracted. Researchers generated TCR beta cDNA from about 460 ng of total RNA, relying on a constant-region primer. What produced the TCR beta libraries was three nested multiplex PCR rounds using slightly modified ARM-PCR. With TRBV1-TRBV30 forward primers and a C-beta reverse primer, the first two PCR rounds were run for 10 cycles each. TCRdb re-analysed the multiplex PCR reads in MiXCR, keeping a single row per CDR3 protein. This table holds under 200,000 distinct CDR3 sequences, 65% found once. Germline V gene sequence: CDR1 SGHAT, CDR2 FQNNGV. This CDR3 contains 14 residues. Comment on this clonotype: An end of the junction differs from the germline gene, which may be a read error.

The J gene is TRBJ2-3, the V gene TRBV11-2; a possible D gene is TRBD1 (6 bases). The source of this sequence is a woman aged 55-69 years with primary liver carcinoma and hepatitis B virus infection. The sample was peripheral blood. The CDR3: CASRLSQGAETRYF. The CDR3 DNA reads TGTGCCAGCAGGCTATCACAGGGAGCTGAAACGCGGTATTTT. Using reference TRBV11-2 and TRBJ2-3 for the parts outside the CDR3, the full variable domain is EAGVAQSPRYKIIEKRQSVAFWCNPISGHATLYWYQQILGQGPKLLIQFQNNGVVDDSQLPKDRFSAERLKGVDSTLKIQPAKLEDSAVYLCASRLSQGAETRYFGPGTRLTVL.